The 29 T cell receptor beta chains below all came from one sample that was sequenced in a study of shared T cell receptors in the human thymus. Sequencing used immunoSEQ multiplex PCR; TCRdb keeps in-frame clones, though not all of them. The sample shows 640,000 or so clones, about 89% of them seen only once. These data were also reused for a study on human thymus T cells.

Sequencing was performed on thymocytes. The receptor set was obtained from a boy younger than two with a congenital heart defect.

This clone came up a few times. The chain combines TRBV29-1 with TRBJ2-1; 9 bases are shared with TRBD2. Germline loops: CDR1 SQVTM, CDR2 ANQGSEA. After removal of 8 bases from V and 9 bases from J, the junction contained 14 bases not matched to a gene. This CDR3 is 14 amino acids long. CDR3 residues: CSSHRLAEGIEQFF. The CDR3, as DNA: TGCAGCTCGCACCGACTAGCGGAGGGGATTGAGCAGTTCTTC.

Comment on this clone: Different DNA sequences within this sample yield the same CDR3. This sequence joins TRBV7-3 and TRBJ2-7; 11 positions match TRBD2. The trim removed 2 bases at V and 6 bases at J, leaving 0 bases unmatched. CDR3 length: 13 amino acids. Germline CDR1 reads SGHTA; CDR2 reads FQGTGA. This CDR3 is CASSLLAGGEQYF. The CDR3 bases are TGTGCCAGCAGCTTACTAGCGGGGGGCGAGCAGTACTTC.

The rearrangement links TRBV6-5 to TRBJ2-1; 10 bases match TRBD2. The CDR3 runs 15 residues. Looked up from germline, CDR1 is MNHEY and CDR2 is SVGAGI. Trimming cost V 6 bases and J 6 bases; bases outside gene matches: 8. The CDR3 bases are TGTGCCAGCAGCAAAATAGCGGGGGGCCTCAATGAGCAGTTCTTC. Translation: CASSKIAGGLNEQFF.

Details on this clone: Other DNA sequences within the sample encode an identical CDR3. The chain recombines TRBV9 with TRBJ2-3, with TRBD1 as a possible D gene (5 bases). The V gene's germline CDR1 is SGDLS and CDR2 YYNGEE. V dropped 0 bases and J dropped 3 bases, with 5 bases sitting between them. CDR3 length: 13 amino acids. This CDR3 is CASSVAGTDTQYF. CDR3 bases: TGTGCCAGCAGCGTAGCAGGGACAGATACGCAGTATTTT.

The chain links TRBV9 to TRBJ1-4; possibly TRBD1 for D (6 bases). The CDR3 is 15 residues long. The germline V and J ends were trimmed by 0 bases and 8 bases, with 14 bases remaining between them. CDR1 is SGDLS and CDR2 is YYNGEE in the germline V gene. This chain's CDR3 is CASSVEGGRKEKLFF. The CDR3 DNA reads TGTGCCAGCAGCGTAGAGGGGGGGCGTAAGGAAAAACTGTTTTTT.

The chain links TRBV12-5 to TRBJ2-1; TRBD2 matches at 8 bases. In germline, CDR1 is LGHNT, CDR2 FRNRAP. J was trimmed by 3 bases and V by 1 base; bases with no gene match: 2. The CDR3 totals 15 residues. CDR3 DNA: TGTGCTAGTGGTTTGGGTACTAGCGGCTACAATGAGCAGTTCTTC. It yields the protein CASGLGTSGYNEQFF.

The chain carries TRBV5-1 and TRBJ1-4; D perhaps matches TRBD1 (5 bases). CDR1 is SGHRS and CDR2 is YFSETQ in the germline V gene. CDR3 length equals 13 residues. V lost 5 bases and J 6 bases, leaving 11 bases between the germline ends. The CDR3 region is CASRGLPYEKLFF. The DNA for the CDR3 is TGCGCCAGCAGGGGGCTTCCCTATGAAAAACTGTTTTTT. Looking up the rest from reference TRBV5-1 and TRBJ1-4 gives the full variable domain: KAGVTQTPRYLIKTRGQQVTLSCSPISGHRSVSWYQQTPGQGLQFLFEYFSETQRNKGNFPGRFSGRQFSNSRSEMNVSTLELGDSALYLCASRGLPYEKLFFGSGTQLSVL.

The rearrangement links TRBV5-4 to TRBJ2-7, with TRBD2 matching over 9 bases. Germline V gene lookup returns CDR1 SGHNT and CDR2 YYREEE (reference sequence). J gave up 0 bases and V 3 bases, and 19 bases lay outside the gene matches. This CDR3 is built from 20 residues. The CDR3, as DNA: TGTGCCAGCAGCTCGTTCTTAATTCAAGCGGGGGGCCCCTCCTCCTACGAGCAGTACTTC. This gives the protein CASSSFLIQAGGPSSYEQYF.

The chain employs TRBV27 and TRBJ2-7; D is undetermined. The CDR3 runs to 15 residues. Germline-derived CDR1 and CDR2 are MNHEY and SMNVEV (reference sequence). The V end lost 4 bases, the J end lost 0 bases, and 13 bases lay between the germline ends. CDR3 in DNA: TGTGCCAGCAGTTCCGTTCCTAGTCCCTCCTACGAGCAGTACTTC. Protein product: CASSSVPSPSYEQYF.

V usage is TRBV9 and J usage is TRBJ2-3; tentative D call: TRBD2 (6 bases). Germline CDR1 is SGDLS and CDR2 is YYNGEE. The CDR3 runs to 15 residues. V shed 0 bases and J shed 6 bases, with 14 bases lying between them. The CDR3 loop reads CASSVEETRVDTQYF. The CDR3 DNA is TGTGCCAGCAGCGTAGAGGAGACTAGAGTGGATACGCAGTATTTT. Looking up the rest from reference TRBV9 and TRBJ2-3 gives the full variable domain: DSGVTQTPKHLITATGQRVTLRCSPRSGDLSVYWYQQSLDQGLQFLIQYYNGEERAKGNILERFSAQQFPDLHSELNLSSLELGDSALYFCASSVEETRVDTQYFGPGTRLTVL.

The chain combines TRBV19 with TRBJ2-7; 12 positions match TRBD2. With V trimmed by 4 bases and J by 2 bases, 6 bases remained unmatched. From germline, CDR1 is LNHDA and CDR2 SQIVND (reference sequence). The length of the CDR3 is 16 residues. The CDR3, as DNA: TGTGCCAGTAGTACCCGGACTAGCGGGAAAGCCTACGAGCAGTACTTC. It codes for CASSTRTSGKAYEQYF. Together with reference TRBV19 and TRBJ2-7, the CDR3 gives the full variable domain: DGGITQSPKYLFRKEGQNVTLSCEQNLNHDAMYWYRQDPGQGLRLIYYSQIVNDFQKGDIAEGYSVSREKKESFPLTVTSAQKNPTAFYLCASSTRTSGKAYEQYFGPGTRLTVT.

V and J are TRBV5-1 and TRBJ1-3; D ambiguous. The CDR3 consists of 19 residues. Trimming cost V 0 bases and J 0 bases, with 19 bases left between them. Germline CDR1 is SGHRS and CDR2 is YFSETQ. The CDR3 DNA is TGCGCCAGCAGCTTGGCGCCCCGCAGGCAGATGATCTCTGGAAACACCATATATTTT. Translated: CASSLAPRRQMISGNTIYF.

The CDR3 protein is CASSLLKEQGRAGNTIYF. The CDR3 DNA reads TGTGCCAGCAGTTTACTAAAAGAACAGGGCAGGGCTGGAAACACCATATATTTT. The chain joins TRBV28 to TRBJ1-3; D is perhaps TRBD1 (6 bases). Germline values: CDR1 MDHEN, CDR2 SYDVKM. This CDR3 is built from 18 residues. Trimming took off 2 bases at V and 2 bases at J, with 19 bases between the two ends. Full variable domain (remainder filled in from reference TRBV28 and TRBJ1-3): DVKVTQSSRYLVKRTGEKVFLECVQDMDHENMFWYRQDPGLGLRLIYFSYDVKMKEKGDIPEGYSVSREKKERFSLILESASTNQTSMYLCASSLLKEQGRAGNTIYFGEGSWLTVV.

This chain uses TRBV5-6 with TRBJ2-1; 8 positions agree with TRBD1. Germline V gene data show CDR1 as SGHDT and CDR2 as YYEEEE. Trimming removed 4 bases from V and 6 bases from J; junction bases left unmatched: 3. The CDR3 sequence is 13 residues long. The CDR3 region has the DNA TGTGCCAGCAGCGCCGGGACAGGCAATGAGCAGTTCTTC. Its protein is CASSAGTGNEQFF.

This clone came up a few times. The rearrangement links TRBV5-1 to TRBJ2-2; 7 positions agree with TRBD1. Germline lookup yields CDR1 SGHRS and CDR2 YFSETQ. The CDR3 is 15 residues long. V lost 4 bases, J lost 6 bases, and 9 bases stayed unmatched. CDR3 coding DNA: TGCGCCAGCAGCGGTGGACAGGATAGGGCCGGGGAGCTGTTTTTT. Amino acids: CASSGGQDRAGELFF.

V is TRBV25-1 and J is TRBJ2-3; D is unclear. Per germline, CDR1 MGHDK and CDR2 SYGVNS. The CDR3 is made up of 15 amino acids. Trimming cost V 0 bases and J 6 bases, with 13 bases left between them. For the CDR3, the DNA is TGTGCCAGCAGTGAATACCCTCCAACGGTTGATACGCAGTATTTT. It encodes CASSEYPPTVDTQYF.

This chain's CDR3 is CASSCPTRGGVRNEQFF. CDR3 nucleotide sequence: TGCGCCAGCAGCTGCCCCACCCGGGGAGGGGTTAGGAATGAGCAGTTCTTC. This chain joins TRBV5-1 and TRBJ2-1, with 7 bases identical to TRBD2. CDR1 and CDR2 from the germline V gene are SGHRS and YFSETQ. The CDR3 sequence is 17 residues long. V dropped 3 bases and J dropped 7; count of bases not matched to a gene: 16.

This chain uses TRBV6-6 with TRBJ1-3; tentatively, D is TRBD1 (6 bases). Germline V gene data show CDR1 as MNHNY and CDR2 as SVGAGI (reference sequence). The germline V and J ends were trimmed by 7 bases and 4 bases, with 20 bases remaining between them. The CDR3 consists of 16 residues. CDR3: CASTDGIQGWGNTIYF. The CDR3 DNA reads as TGTGCCAGCACCGATGGGATACAGGGCTGGGGAAACACCATATATTTT.

This clone is a singleton in its sample. This rearrangement joins TRBV7-3 to TRBJ2-7; perhaps TRBD1 as D (6 bases). The V gene's germline CDR1 is SGHTA and CDR2 FQGTGA. V lost 5 bases and J lost 7, with 21 bases in between. CDR3 size: 15 residues. Here the CDR3 DNA reads TGTGCCAGCAGCCGTCCCGAGACAGGTCGTCGTGAGCAGTACTTC. Its translation is CASSRPETGRREQYF.

The DNA for the CDR3 is TGTGCCAGCAGCCCTCATTCAGGGGGCTTTAGCACAGATACGCAGTATTTT. It is translated as CASSPHSGGFSTDTQYF. The V and J genes are TRBV5-6 and TRBJ2-3, with 8 positions matching TRBD1. The germline CDR1 and CDR2 sequences are SGHDT and YYEEEE. The V segment lost 4 bases and the J segment 0 bases; nucleotides outside the gene matches: 10. The CDR3 runs 17 residues.

This sequence joins TRBV4-3 and TRBJ2-7; D may be TRBD2 (5 bases). The CDR3 runs 15 residues. The ends were cut back, 0 bases at V and 2 bases at J, with 11 bases in the middle. CDR1 is LGHNA, CDR2 YSLEER, per germline. CDR3 in amino acids: CASSQDQEGTYEQYF. The CDR3 region has the DNA TGCGCCAGCAGCCAAGACCAAGAGGGTACCTACGAGCAGTACTTC.

The CDR3, as DNA: TGCGCCAGCAGCCCAGTTGGCACCTGGAACACTGAAGCTTTCTTT. Translating it yields CASSPVGTWNTEAFF. The chain has TRBV4-3 and TRBJ1-1; D is ambiguous. V was trimmed by 4 bases and J by 1 base, leaving 13 bases between them. CDR3 length: 15 amino acids. Germline V gives CDR1 LGHNA, CDR2 YSLEER.

V and J are TRBV30 and TRBJ1-6, with 10 positions matching TRBD1. The CDR3 totals 15 residues. J lost 9 bases, V lost 3 bases, and 8 bases had no gene match. Germline V gene sequence: CDR1 GTSNPN, CDR2 SVGIG (reference sequence). CDR3 coding DNA: TGTGCCTGGAGGCAGGGACAGGGGCTCAGTTCACCCCTCCACTTT. Its protein product is CAWRQGQGLSSPLHF. The full variable domain, completed using reference TRBV30 and TRBJ1-6, is SQTIHQWPATLVQPVGSPLSLECTVEGTSNPNLYWYRQAAGRGLQLLFYSVGIGQISSEVPQNLSASRPQDRQFILSSKKLLLSDSGFYLCAWRQGQGLSSPLHFGNGTRLTVT.

The rearrangement links TRBV18 to TRBJ2-1, with 13 bases lining up with TRBD2. Germline CDR1 KGHSH, CDR2 LQKENI. Trimming cost V 5 bases and J 0 bases; bases outside gene matches: 10. The CDR3 runs to 19 residues. CDR3 sequence reads: CASSGSRLAGGSSYNEQFF. CDR3 sequence (DNA): TGTGCCAGCTCAGGCAGTCGACTAGCGGGAGGCAGCTCCTACAATGAGCAGTTCTTC.

This clone was seen once. V usage is TRBV4-3 and J usage is TRBJ1-6, with D uncertain. Trimming took 0 bases from V and 7 from J, leaving 13 bases between them. The CDR3 sequence is 16 residues long. Germline V gene lookup returns CDR1 LGHNA and CDR2 YSLEER. The DNA for the CDR3 is TGCGCCAGCAGCCAAGATATTGGGCAACCGAATTCACCCCTCCACTTT. It translates to CASSQDIGQPNSPLHF.

The V gene is TRBV4-3, the J gene TRBJ1-2; a weak D match, TRBD1 (6 bases). CDR1 and CDR2 (germline): LGHNA, YSLEER. The CDR3 is 18 residues long. The V end was cut by 1 base, the J end by 0 bases, with 18 bases between. The CDR3 DNA is TGCGCCAGCAGCCAAGTCGGGTTTGGGGGCAAGTCTAACTATGGCTACACCTTC. This gives the protein CASSQVGFGGKSNYGYTF.

This clone turned up a few times. The J gene is TRBJ1-6, the V gene TRBV27; TRBD1 is a possible D gene (6 bases). The germline V and J ends were trimmed by 6 bases and 0 bases, with 15 bases remaining between them. The CDR3 is 17 amino acids. CDR1 and CDR2 (germline): MNHEY, SMNVEV (reference sequence). The CDR3 region is CASSPQGTVSYNSPLHF. The CDR3 DNA is TGTGCCAGCAGCCCGCAGGGGACGGTCTCCTATAATTCACCCCTCCACTTT.

The J gene is TRBJ2-3, the V gene TRBV4-3; the match to TRBD2 covers 8 bases. Germline V gives CDR1 LGHNA, CDR2 YSLEER. Germline trimming cut 1 base from V and 3 bases from J; bases unmatched to any gene: 12. The CDR3 totals 18 residues. The CDR3 loop is CASSQARSGGPLTDTQYF. In nucleotides, the CDR3 is TGCGCCAGCAGCCAAGCACGATCGGGGGGGCCTCTTACAGATACGCAGTATTTT.

V gene TRBV29-1 combines with J gene TRBJ1-2, with 8 bases fitting TRBD1. CDR3 length equals 16 residues. The V gene's germline CDR1 is SQVTM and CDR2 ANQGSEA. Trimming removed 2 bases from V and 5 bases from J; junction bases left unmatched: 13. CDR3 in DNA: TGCAGCGTTGAAAGGGGGTCCGGGACAGGAGAATATGGCTACACCTTC. This codes for CSVERGSGTGEYGYTF.